The 2 T cell receptor beta chains below were found in one sample sequenced in a study of spatial heterogeneity in lung cancer. Regarding time point: sample taken at primary tumor resection. Sequencing of whole RNA from tumor, nontumor lung or frozen PBMC involved no sorting. TCRdb processed the 5' RACE reads anew with MiXCR; each CDR3 protein has one entry. Of roughly 10,000 distinct CDR3 sequences in the sample, roughly 6.3% are singletons; the top ten hold 25% to 30%. The sequences come from PBMCs, collected at surgery. All receptors come from a male donor with early-stage non-small cell lung cancer.

This clonotype was found a few times. A library prepared for alpha chains yielded this beta chain as an off-target read; its size is of little meaning. The V call is TRBV18, the J call TRBJ2-7; D is unclear. Germline CDR1 and CDR2: KGHSH and LQKENI. Trimming removed 2 bases at V and 0 bases at J, with 2 bases between. The CDR3 spans 12 residues. CDR3 DNA sequence: TGTGCCAGCTCACCAGACTCCTACGAGCAGTACTTC. This gives the protein CASSPDSYEQYF.

Sample share makes this clonotype medium-sized (0.01 to 0.1%). This beta chain is a stray read from a library made for alpha chains; its abundance is not meaningful. This chain uses TRBV7-8 with TRBJ2-1; 8 bases match TRBD2. The CDR3 contains 16 residues. CDR1 is SGHVS and CDR2 is FQNEAQ in the germline V gene. J gave up 6 bases and V 7 bases, and 14 bases lay outside the gene matches. The CDR3 protein is CASTGLWAGGSNEQFF. Here the CDR3 DNA reads TGTGCCAGCACCGGTCTGTGGGCGGGAGGAAGCAATGAGCAGTTCTTC.